A selection of T cell receptor beta chains follows, all from one sample in a study of human T cells and chemical hapten exposure. MiXCR was run by TCRdb on the RACE reads, yielding one entry per CDR3 protein. Found here are 150,000 to 200,000 distinct CDR3 sequences, approximately 20% of them singletons; the top ten hold about 6.7%. The source was whole blood, collected in connection with sensitization to the hapten diphenylcyclopropenone (DPC). The receptors shown here come from a woman aged 45-59 years with alopecia areata. Some clones in this sample may be carry-over from other donors' samples. Each CDR3 is given with its conserved first and last residue. Fields, in order: D gene, CDR3 length, V gene, J gene, clone size, CDR3 DNA, CDR3 protein. A D gene is named only where the DNA matches it firmly. Expanded clones get a size class; other rows say once, few or many, or leave the size out.

-	14	TRBV20-1	TRBJ2-7	few	TGCAGTGCTAGAGATACGGGGAGCACCTACGAGCAGTACTTC	CSARDTGSTYEQYF
-	14	TRBV5-1	TRBJ2-1	-	TGCGCCAGCAGCTTGGCCTGGCAGGGTAATGAGCAGTTCTTC	CASSLAWQGNEQFF
-	16	TRBV7-9	TRBJ2-1	few	TGTGCCAGCAGCTTAGTGAGAGGGTTGCAGGACAATGAGCAGTTCTTC	CASSLVRGLQDNEQFF
TRBD1	15	TRBV7-9	TRBJ2-1	-	TGTGCCAGCAGCCTCGGACAGGACGCAGGGAATGAGCGGTTCTTC	CASSLGQDAGNERFF
-	12	TRBV2	TRBJ1-2	-	TGTGCCAGCAGTCGGGCCGGGAATGGCTACACCTTC	CASSRAGNGYTF
-	14	TRBV6-6	TRBJ1-5	-	TGTGCCAGCACTTTAGCCCAGGGTCATCAGCCCCAGCATTTT	CASTLAQGHQPQHF
-	14	TRBV20-1	TRBJ2-2	-	TGCAGTGCTAGCCCAGGACCGAACACCGGGGAGCTGTTTTTT	CSASPGPNTGELFF
-	14	TRBV2	TRBJ2-1	-	TGTGCCAGCAGTATGGCAGGGACCTACAATGAGCAGTTCTTC	CASSMAGTYNEQFF
TRBD2	16	TRBV5-1	TRBJ2-1	-	TGCGCCAGCAGCTTGGCCGGGCTAGCGGGAGGAAATGAGCAGTTCTTC	CASSLAGLAGGNEQFF
-	13	TRBV29-1	TRBJ2-5	-	TGCAGCGTTGTGGGGATGTACCAAGAGACCCAGTACTTC	CSVVGMYQETQYF
TRBD2	16	TRBV3-1	TRBJ2-3	many	TGTGCCAGCAGCCAGTTACTAGCGGCTAGCACAGATACGCAGTATTTT	CASSQLLAASTDTQYF
-	13	TRBV7-9	TRBJ2-7	-	TGTGCCAGCAGCTCCCCGGTTAGGGACGAGCAGTACTTC	CASSSPVRDEQYF
-	13	TRBV3-1	TRBJ2-3	-	TGTGCCAGCAGTGGGATGAGCACAGATACGCAGTATTTT	CASSGMSTDTQYF
-	13	TRBV6-2/TRBV6-3	TRBJ1-4	few	TGTGCCACCAACGATGCAACTAATGAAAAACTGTTTTTT	CATNDATNEKLFF
TRBD1	16	TRBV18	TRBJ2-1	many	TGTGCCAGCTCACCGCCCGGGACAGGGATTTACAATGAGCAGTTCTTC	CASSPPGTGIYNEQFF
-	14	TRBV12-3/TRBV12-4	TRBJ2-3	many	TGTGCCAGCAGTTTCGGGGCTAGCACAGATACGCAGTATTTT	CASSFGASTDTQYF
-	12	TRBV7-9	TRBJ2-3	-	TGTGCCAGCAATCAATTTACAGATACGCAGTATTTT	CASNQFTDTQYF
TRBD2	13	TRBV20-1	TRBJ2-5	many	TGCAGTGCTCGACTAGCGGGCCAAGAGACCCAGTACTTC	CSARLAGQETQYF
-	15	TRBV11-2	TRBJ1-1	-	TGTGCCAGCTCACGAGGGGAAGGGCCCTCAGTTGAAGCTTTCTTT	CASSRGEGPSVEAFF
TRBD2	14	TRBV7-8	TRBJ2-1	-	TGTGCCAGCAGCTGGGCTAGCGGGAGGGATGAGCAGTTCTTC	CASSWASGRDEQFF
-	13	TRBV12-3/TRBV12-4	TRBJ2-7	few	TGTGCCAGCAGCTTTGGGGCAGACTACGAGCAGTACTTC	CASSFGADYEQYF
TRBD1	14	TRBV5-1	TRBJ2-7	few	TGCGCCAGCAGCTTGGAGACAGGGACCTACGAGCAGTACTTC	CASSLETGTYEQYF
TRBD2	14	TRBV4-1	TRBJ2-7	-	TGCGCCAGCAGCCGAGGAGCGGGAGGTGGCGAGCAGTACTTC	CASSRGAGGGEQYF
TRBD2	18	TRBV15	TRBJ2-7	-	TGTGCCACCAGCAGAGGCCCCCCGGGGGGGGTAGATTCCTACGAGCAGTACTTC	CATSRGPPGGVDSYEQYF
TRBD1	15	TRBV2	TRBJ2-6	-	TGTGCCAGCAGCGCCAGGGGGCCTGGGGCCAACGTCCTGACTTTC	CASSARGPGANVLTF
TRBD2	15	TRBV6-5	TRBJ2-1	few	TGTGCCAGCAGTCGCTCCGGGACTACTAACAATGAGCAGTTCTTC	CASSRSGTTNNEQFF
-	18	TRBV12-3/TRBV12-4	TRBJ1-1	many	TGTGCCAGCAGTCTGAGGTTTAGGGTCCCCGCAATGAACACTGAAGCTTTCTTT	CASSLRFRVPAMNTEAFF
TRBD2	13	TRBV20-1	TRBJ2-5	few	TGCAGTGCCGGGACTAGCGGGACCGAGACCCAGTACTTC	CSAGTSGTETQYF
-	15	TRBV29-1	TRBJ1-1	-	TGCAGCGTCTCTCTTCGGGCAGCCCCAAACACTGAAGCTTTCTTT	CSVSLRAAPNTEAFF
TRBD1	15	TRBV9	TRBJ1-3	-	TGTGCCAGCAGCGCGGAGGGGGCGAGAGGAAACACCATATATTTT	CASSAEGARGNTIYF
-	12	TRBV29-1	TRBJ2-7	-	TGCAGCGTAGCCAGGGGAATCTACGAGCAGTACTTC	CSVARGIYEQYF
TRBD2	17	TRBV3-1	TRBJ2-3	-	TGTGCCAGCAGCCCGCGGGGAGCGGGAGTAACCACAGATACGCAGTATTTT	CASSPRGAGVTTDTQYF
-	12	TRBV29-1	TRBJ1-1	-	TGCAGCGTTTCAGGGTCGGTCACTGAAGCTTTCTTT	CSVSGSVTEAFF
TRBD2	14	TRBV2	TRBJ2-3	-	TGTGCCAGCATTTCAGCGGGAGGAACAGATACGCAGTATTTT	CASISAGGTDTQYF
-	12	TRBV29-1	TRBJ1-3	-	TGCAGCGTTGAAGATAATGGAAACACCATATATTTT	CSVEDNGNTIYF
-	12	TRBV5-1	TRBJ2-3	-	TGCGCCAGCGGACAAGACACAGATACGCAGTATTTT	CASGQDTDTQYF
TRBD2	16	TRBV5-1	TRBJ2-3	-	TGCGCCAGCAGCTTGCGGAGGTGGGAGGGCCCCGATACGCAGTATTTT	CASSLRRWEGPDTQYF
-	16	TRBV13	TRBJ2-3	few	TGTGCCAACAGCTTACTGGAAGGGAGGAGGGCAGATACGCAGTATTTT	CANSLLEGRRADTQYF
-	14	TRBV2	TRBJ1-4	few	TGTGCCAGCGACCAGGGCGTAACTAATGAAAAACTGTTTTTT	CASDQGVTNEKLFF
TRBD2	14	TRBV10-3	TRBJ2-1	-	TGTGCCTACTCCGGGACTAGCGCTAGGTATGAGCAGTTCTTC	CAYSGTSARYEQFF
-	13	TRBV28	TRBJ2-1	-	TGTGCCAGCAGTCGCCGGGACTACAATGAGCAGTTCTTC	CASSRRDYNEQFF
-	13	TRBV29-1	TRBJ2-6	-	TGCAGCGTTGAAGCCTCTGGGGCCAACGTCCTGACTTTC	CSVEASGANVLTF
-	15	TRBV6-2/TRBV6-3	TRBJ2-4	few	TGTGCCAGCAGTCCCCCGGGGGCGGCCAAAAACATTCAGTACTTC	CASSPPGAAKNIQYF
TRBD1	15	TRBV7-9	TRBJ2-1	-	TGTGCCAGCAGCACGCCTAGGGGGCTATACAATGAGCAGTTCTTC	CASSTPRGLYNEQFF
-	12	TRBV24-1	TRBJ2-3	-	TGTGCCACCAGTGACCCGATGTTGACGCAGTATTTT	CATSDPMLTQYF
TRBD1	12	TRBV29-1	TRBJ2-7	few	TGCAGCGTTGAAGTAACAGGGGGAGAGCAGTACTTC	CSVEVTGGEQYF
-	13	TRBV20-1	TRBJ2-7	-	TGCAGTGCTAGAGATTTAGTTAAGTACGAGCAGTACTTC	CSARDLVKYEQYF
-	14	TRBV9	TRBJ2-3	few	TGTGCCAGCAGCGTAGGGGTGAGCACAGATACGCAGTATTTT	CASSVGVSTDTQYF
TRBD1	15	TRBV20-1	TRBJ2-2	once	TGCAGTGCCGAGGACAGGGCAAAGAGAGCCGGGGAGCTGTTTTTT	CSAEDRAKRAGELFF
TRBD2	15	TRBV7-2	TRBJ2-3	-	TGTGCCAGCAGCTACGTAGCGGGAGACCCAGATACGCAGTATTTT	CASSYVAGDPDTQYF
-	16	TRBV11-2	TRBJ2-1	few	TGTGCCAGCAGCTTAACGCAGGGACCTTTCTACAATGAGCAGTTCTTC	CASSLTQGPFYNEQFF
-	14	TRBV29-1	TRBJ2-7	few	TGCAGCGTTGAGGGGACTTGGGGGCTTGGTTTCCAGTACTTC	CSVEGTWGLGFQYF
-	15	TRBV4-1	TRBJ1-2	few	TGCGCCAGCAGCTTAAGAACAGTGGTAAACTATGGCTACACCTTC	CASSLRTVVNYGYTF
-	10	TRBV20-1	TRBJ2-7	few	TGCAGTGCTAGAGGGCACGAGCAGTACTTC	CSARGHEQYF
-	12	TRBV20-1	TRBJ2-1	few	TGCAGTGCCGGGGGGCTAGGCAATGAGCAGTTCTTC	CSAGGLGNEQFF
TRBD2	16	TRBV25-1	TRBJ2-7	few	TGTGCCAGCAGTGAATATCTAACGGGGGGGAGGGACGAGCAGTACTTC	CASSEYLTGGRDEQYF
TRBD2	15	TRBV7-9	TRBJ2-1	few	TGTGCCAGCAGCTTAAGGACTAGCGCTTACAATGAGCAGTTCTTC	CASSLRTSAYNEQFF
TRBD1	16	TRBV4-1	TRBJ2-1	few	TGCGCCAGCAGCCTCCGAACAGGGGGCTCCTACAATGAGCAGTTCTTC	CASSLRTGGSYNEQFF
TRBD2	14	TRBV12-3/TRBV12-4	TRBJ2-1	-	TGTGCCAGCAGTTTGGGACTAGCGGGAGGGGCCCAGTTCTTC	CASSLGLAGGAQFF
-	13	TRBV12-3/TRBV12-4	TRBJ2-2	few	TGTGCCAGCAGTTTTGCCGCCACCGGGGAGCTGTTTTTT	CASSFAATGELFF